This T cell receptor (beta chain) was recovered during a study of shared clonotypes between healthy human individuals (dated by TCRdb to about 2020). In terms of the full investigation: The cohort included a few men and a couple of women between 18 and 49 years of age. Per donor, three plates each were used for CD4 naive and CD4 memory, two for CD8 naive, and one for CD8 memory. Libraries were prepared and TCR repertoires were sequenced by different laboratories using diverse techniques, in order to increase sequencing depth and limit assay-specific biases. Each donor's leukapheresis produced roughly between roughly 0.9 and 8.9 billion PBMCs. To estimate repertoire size and how much clonotype sharing occurs between individuals, the study deeply sequenced the blood TCR repertoires of 5 or 6 healthy adults. Broad study findings and their caveats: Because the study included only a small number of donors, the genetic and exposure-history diversity represented was limited. Clonotypes shared by all four sorted-subset donors showed higher generation probabilities than non-shared clonotypes. Pairwise subsampling indicated that sequencing depth was expected to affect the degree of clonotype sharing among donors. Approximately 5% of naive CD4, around 3.6% of naive CD8, 2.3% of memory CD4, and over 0.35% of memory CD8 clonotypes were shared across a few donors. Even with the large sequencing depth, rarefaction of the sorted-subset datasets indicated that sequencing was incomplete. Naive subsets generally had larger estimated clonotype richness than memory subsets did. Only blood was sampled, and tissue TCR repertoires likely differ from those in blood.

As regards this clone: The antigen this receptor binds is unknown. No much larger clone exists at a distance of one base, and base qualities are not known.

V and J lose 1 base and 5 bases, and a span of 13 bases separates them. Reading from cysteine to phenylalanine, the CDR3 counts 15 amino acids. Only the CDR3 DNA is retained, 45 bases long and in frame from the first base. The CDR1 and CDR2 encoded by the germline V gene (reference sequence) are SEHNR and FQNEAQ. Using the deep immunoSEQ assay, TCR CDR3 regions were amplified from genomic DNA by multiplex PCR. Extracted genomic DNA from each cell subset was spread evenly across all wells of several immunoSEQ 96-well plates, with each plate serving as a replicate. For sorted subsets, each replicate PCR was loaded with roughly 190 ng genomic DNA, equivalent to 30,000 or so T cell genomes. The purified libraries were quantified using a Qubit 3.0 fluorometer, sized with a Bioanalyzer 2100, and then quantified again using the KAPA Library Quantification kit. Each immunoSEQ 96-well plate was sequenced on its own single-read 150-cycle Illumina NextSeq 550 flow cell. Per the original workflow: Because the immunoSEQ output included only junctional sequences and no quality scores, the filtering could not be the same as the filtering used for full-length reads. To assign V/J genes and CDR3, sequences were annotated using PyIR, a Python wrapper for IgBLAST v1.9, with IMGT germline references. Reads with weak V/J assignments (E-value above 1e-6), missing CDR3, stop codons, out-of-frame junctions, or ambiguous translated residues were removed. V3J clonotypes were defined as sequences sharing the same inferred V gene, J gene, and CDR3 amino acid sequence. The percentage overlap between two repertoires was calculated by dividing the number of shared unique clonotypes by the size of the smaller repertoire. Three approaches were used to assess repertoire richness: RTK rarefaction, the Chao1 estimator, and Recon v2.1 estimates of unobserved clonotypes. For all TCRbeta clonotypes obtained by the gDNA method from a few donors, generation probabilities were computed with OLGA. TCRdb's version of the immuneACCESS table is confined to in-frame rearrangements and falls short of the full clone set. An unresolved V gene accounts for under half of the shortfall where checked; the remainder is of unknown origin. The D gene and trimming were derived from the DNA, and the V and J assignments and clone size from that table. The sample yields 2 million to 2.5 million clones; approximately 96% were counted once. The ten largest make up 0.1% to 0.15% of the sample.

Donors were healthy HIV-negative adults with no recently reported acute infections or vaccinations. Only Caucasian adults living in Nashville, Tennessee, USA were represented among the donors. Magnetic negative selection was used to enrich CD4+ T cells, after which naive cells were positively selected on CD45RA and the negative fraction became the memory subset. Blood was collected by leukapheresis, and PBMCs were isolated by Ficoll-Histopaque density gradient centrifugation and then cryopreserved in liquid nitrogen vapor phase. Analytical flow cytometry was used to check the purity and quantity of each magnetically sorted T cell population. Each sorted fraction had its genomic DNA isolated and then quantified by UV absorbance on a Nanodrop 2000c.

Sequencing input: naive CD4+ T cells sorted from blood. Explained via the paper, the cell subset or site label denotes: CD45RA+ positively selected. The clonotype was recovered from a young man in good health. This receptor chain uses TRBV7-9 and TRBJ2-3, with a tentative D gene TRBD1 over 6 matching bases. The DNA sequence follows: TGTGCCAGCAGCTTAGGGACAGTGATTATAGATACGCAGTATTTT. This yields the protein CASSLGTVIIDTQYF.